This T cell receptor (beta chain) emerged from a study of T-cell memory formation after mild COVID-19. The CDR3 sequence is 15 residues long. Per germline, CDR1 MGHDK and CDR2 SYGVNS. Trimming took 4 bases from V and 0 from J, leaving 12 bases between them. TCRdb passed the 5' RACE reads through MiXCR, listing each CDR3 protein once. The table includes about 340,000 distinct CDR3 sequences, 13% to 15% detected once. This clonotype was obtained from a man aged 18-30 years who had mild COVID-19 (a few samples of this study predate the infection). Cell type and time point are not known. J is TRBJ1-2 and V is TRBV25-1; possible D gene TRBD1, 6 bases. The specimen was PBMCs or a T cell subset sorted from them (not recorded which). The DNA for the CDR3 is TGTGCCAGCAGTGGGACAGCGCGGTCTAACTATGGCTACACCTTC. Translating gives CASSGTARSNYGYTF.